Listed here is a single TCR beta chain. The antigen is undetermined. These data come from a study of T cell responses to AZD1222 COVID-19 vaccine. Overall study: Second doses that came at about 4 or about 12 weeks were put together. Findings and caveats of the study: Repertoire sampling happened only post peak T cell response. There were mostly white British donors and more females than males, and clonal diversity was possibly underestimated. The study identified only five to seven AZD1222 recipients as seropositive at baseline.

The repertoire was sequenced with immunoSEQ multiplex PCR; TCRdb's copy has only in-frame clones and lacks some. This sample has tens of thousands of clones, with just over 90% found just once. V gave up 4 bases and J gave up 6 bases, with 12 bases separating them. This CDR3 has 14 residues. The germline gives CDR1 SEHNR, CDR2 FQNEAQ (reference sequence). The sequences come from peripheral blood, collected on day 0 of AZD1222 vaccination. The chain is built from TRBV7-9 and TRBJ2-2, with D tentatively TRBD1 (6 bases). The clonotype originates from an adult in good health. As DNA, the CDR3 is TGTGCCAGCAGCTGGCAGGGGCTGGCCGGGGAGCTGTTTTTT. Translated: CASSWQGLAGELFF.